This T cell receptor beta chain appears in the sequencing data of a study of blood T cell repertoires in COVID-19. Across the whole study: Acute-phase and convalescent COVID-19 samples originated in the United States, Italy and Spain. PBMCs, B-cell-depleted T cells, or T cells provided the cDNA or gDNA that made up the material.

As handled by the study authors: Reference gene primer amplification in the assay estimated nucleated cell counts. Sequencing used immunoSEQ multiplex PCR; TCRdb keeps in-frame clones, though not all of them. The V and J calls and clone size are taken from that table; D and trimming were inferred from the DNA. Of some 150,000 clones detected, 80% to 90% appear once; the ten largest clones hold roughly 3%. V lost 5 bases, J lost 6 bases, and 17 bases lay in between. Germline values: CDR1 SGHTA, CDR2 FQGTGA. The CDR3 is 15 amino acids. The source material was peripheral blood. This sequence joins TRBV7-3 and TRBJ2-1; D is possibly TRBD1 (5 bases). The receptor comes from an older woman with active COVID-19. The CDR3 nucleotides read TGTGCCAGCAGCCTACCCTCGGACACGGGCAATGAGCAGTTCTTC. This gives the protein CASSLPSDTGNEQFF.